This TCR beta chain stems from a study of T cells in narcolepsy. Overall study: Healthy controls were enrolled alongside patients with narcolepsy type 1 or type 2.

This CDR3 is built from 15 residues. The germline gives CDR1 SEHNR, CDR2 FQNEAQ (reference sequence). V gave up 4 bases and J gave up 5 bases, with 14 bases separating them. Clones were sequenced by immunoSEQ multiplex PCR, and TCRdb holds only the in-frame ones, with some missing. The table lists more than 30,000 clones, around 83% of them singletons. The origin of this receptor is a human donor with narcolepsy. The chain uses TRBV7-9 and TRBJ1-4; possibly TRBD1 for D (5 bases). Sequenced sample: CD45RA- memory CD4+ T cells from PBMCs. The CDR3 bases are TGTGCCAGCAGCTCCACAGGTCGGGGGAATGAAAAACTGTTTTTT. Translated: CASSSTGRGNEKLFF.